These T cell receptor beta chains were read from a single sample in a study of radiation and T cells in renal cell carcinoma. The repertoire was sequenced with immunoSEQ multiplex PCR; TCRdb's copy has only in-frame clones and lacks some. The sample lists 140,000 to 150,000 clones; about 86% were seen once. The starting material was blood, obtained from a patient whose treatment included radiotherapy and nephrectomy. The receptors were sampled from a woman between 50 and 59 years old with renal cell carcinoma. Both conserved end residues are part of each CDR3. D genes are given only for firm matches. Expanded clones are given a class, and other clones once, few, many or no size at all.

abundance,v_gene,d_gene,j_gene,CDR3aa,CDR3nt
.,TRBV6-1,.,TRBJ1-2,CASSATRDTNGYTF,TGTGCCAGCAGTGCAACACGGGACACAAACGGCTACACCTTC
.,TRBV19,.,TRBJ2-5,CASTGAVRETQYF,TGTGCCAGTACGGGGGCCGTCCGAGAGACCCAGTACTTC
.,TRBV7-2,.,TRBJ1-1,CASSFTGFTEAFF,TGTGCCAGCAGCTTTACAGGGTTTACTGAAGCTTTCTTT
.,TRBV9,.,TRBJ2-3,CASSVASGRPQYF,TGTGCCAGCAGCGTAGCTTCAGGGCGGCCGCAGTATTTT
.,TRBV6-1,.,TRBJ1-4,CASSESVWEATNEKLFF,TGTGCCAGCAGTGAATCAGTATGGGAAGCAACTAATGAAAAACTGTTTTTT
.,TRBV7-2,TRBD2,TRBJ2-1,CASSLAAGEVNEQFF,TGTGCCAGCAGCTTAGCGGCGGGAGAGGTCAATGAGCAGTTCTTC
once,TRBV5-6,TRBD1,TRBJ2-3,CASSPGQVSFTDTQYF,TGTGCCAGCAGCCCCGGACAGGTCTCTTTCACAGATACGCAGTATTTT
.,TRBV18,.,TRBJ2-6,CASSPGVQVNGANVLTF,TGTGCCAGCTCACCAGGAGTACAGGTCAATGGGGCCAACGTCCTGACTTTC
.,TRBV6-5,TRBD2,TRBJ2-1,CAGTAGGALDEQFF,TGTGCCGGGACTGCGGGAGGCGCCCTTGATGAGCAGTTCTTC
.,TRBV6-5,TRBD1,TRBJ2-2,CATTGDAGELFF,TGTGCCACTACAGGGGATGCCGGGGAGCTGTTTTTT
.,TRBV19,TRBD1,TRBJ2-2,CASTDREAGELFF,TGTGCCAGTACGGACAGGGAGGCCGGGGAGCTGTTTTTT
.,TRBV5-5,TRBD1,TRBJ1-5,CASSLGTGEFQPQHF,TGTGCCAGCAGCCTAGGGACAGGGGAGTTTCAGCCCCAGCATTTT
.,TRBV5-1,.,TRBJ1-4,CASSLAGQNEKLFF,TGCGCCAGCAGCTTGGCAGGACAGAATGAAAAACTGTTTTTT
.,TRBV7-2,.,TRBJ2-1,CASSLWAKRAPYNEQFF,TGTGCCAGCAGCTTATGGGCTAAGCGGGCTCCCTACAATGAGCAGTTCTTC
.,TRBV4-3,.,TRBJ1-4,CASSQAGGRDEKLFF,TGCGCCAGCAGCCAAGCGGGGGGTCGGGATGAAAAACTGTTTTTT
.,TRBV5-4,.,TRBJ1-6,CASSLDLSLDSPLHF,TGTGCCAGCAGCTTGGATCTAAGTTTGGATTCACCCCTCCACTTT
.,TRBV19,.,TRBJ2-1,CASSLQTAPYYNEQFF,TGTGCCAGTAGTCTCCAGACAGCCCCTTACTACAATGAGCAGTTCTTC
.,TRBV28,.,TRBJ2-7,CASSLEGLQYF,TGTGCCAGCAGTTTGGAGGGTTTGCAGTACTTC
once,TRBV14,.,TRBJ2-5,CASSPHDFGETQYF,TGTGCCAGCAGTCCTCACGATTTTGGAGAGACCCAGTACTTC
.,TRBV28,.,TRBJ1-5,CASTQGGGAQPQHF,TGTGCCAGCACCCAAGGCGGAGGGGCTCAGCCCCAGCATTTT